The T cell receptor (beta chain) under discussion was sequenced for a study of beta chain features in type 1 diabetes. Study results and limitations: A potential influence of HLA type upon TCRB rearrangement remained unresolved herein.

Every bit of the isolated RNA underwent reverse transcription, so sequencing read expressed TCRB transcripts. Sequenced by immunoSEQ multiplex PCR; TCRdb stores in-frame clones only, minus some. The repertoire includes around 400,000 clones, 10% to 15% of them detected once, and 0.015% to 0.02% sits in the top ten. Germline CDR1 is GTSNPN and CDR2 is SVGIG (reference sequence). This CDR3 spans 14 amino acids. After removal of 1 base from V and 3 bases from J, the junction contained 3 bases not matched to a gene. This clone was found a few times. No antigen is known for it. Sequencing was performed on naive CD4+ T cells from blood. This clonotype originated in a man aged 18 to 29 in good health. The rearrangement joins TRBV30 to TRBJ2-5; TRBD1 agrees at 9 bases. CDR3 bases: TGTGCCTGGAGTGGGGACAGGGTTGAAGAGACCCAGTACTTC. Its translation: CAWSGDRVEETQYF.